A single sample gave rise to the 28 T cell receptor beta chains below, sequenced in a study of T cell repertoires in ileal Crohn's disease. Indicated time point: neoterminal ileum biopsy at postoperative endoscopy, about 6 months after surgery. Data came from immunoSEQ multiplex PCR; TCRdb stores just in-frame clones and leaves some out. The sample holds thousands of clones, 79% seen once. Sequenced sample: ileal tissue. These receptors were obtained from an adult with Crohn's disease.

This chain joins TRBV18 and TRBJ2-2, with 7 positions matching TRBD1. This CDR3 region has 16 residues. V lost 4 bases, J lost 2 bases, and 7 bases stayed unmatched. The germline gives CDR1 KGHSH, CDR2 LQKENI. The DNA of the CDR3 is TGTGCCAGCTCACTCCAACAGGGGACCAACACCGGGGAGCTGTTTTTT. Its translation: CASSLQQGTNTGELFF.

The CDR3: CASRPARGWGGYTF. The CDR3 bases are TGTGCCAGCAGGCCGGCGAGGGGGTGGGGTGGCTACACCTTC. The chain couples TRBV7-2 to TRBJ1-2, with D tentatively TRBD1 (6 bases). V was trimmed by 6 bases and J by 7 bases, leaving 18 bases between them. The CDR3 loop spans 14 amino acids. Germline V gene sequence: CDR1 SGHTA, CDR2 FQGNSA.

The rearrangement uses TRBV27 and TRBJ1-2, with 7 bases matching TRBD1. This CDR3 has 15 amino acids. The V segment lost 2 bases and the J segment 3 bases; nucleotides outside the gene matches: 6. CDR1 is MNHEY, CDR2 SMNVEV, per germline (reference sequence). The CDR3 DNA reads TGTGCCAGCAGTTTAGGCCAGGGGGGAGACTATGGCTACACCTTC. This codes for CASSLGQGGDYGYTF.

The chain couples TRBV5-1 to TRBJ2-1; 9 nucleotides match TRBD2. Germline V lookup: CDR1 SGHRS, CDR2 YFSETQ. This CDR3 is 16 amino acids long. The V and J ends lost 0 bases and 1 base, in that order; junction bases with no gene match: 2. CDR3 sequence: CASSLGLAASYNEQFF. The CDR3 DNA sequence: TGCGCCAGCAGCTTGGGACTAGCGGCTTCCTACAATGAGCAGTTCTTC.

V gene TRBV6-1 combines with J gene TRBJ2-7; 9 bases are shared with TRBD1. The germline V gene has CDR1 MNHNS and CDR2 SASEGT. This CDR3 contains 15 residues. V shed 4 bases, J shed 3 bases, and the junction held 7 bases outside the gene matches. CDR3 sequence reads: CASSARTGVHYEQYF. In DNA, the CDR3 is TGTGCCAGCAGTGCCAGGACAGGGGTCCACTACGAGCAGTACTTC.

V is TRBV30 and J is TRBJ1-6; D ambiguous. The CDR3 consists of 16 residues. Trimming left V 2 bases short and J 4 bases short, with 15 bases between. Germline-derived CDR1 and CDR2 are GTSNPN and SVGIG (reference sequence). For the CDR3, the DNA is TGTGCCTGGAGTAGTGGAGGAGCTCTATATAATTCACCCCTCCACTTT. It codes for CAWSSGGALYNSPLHF.

This rearrangement joins TRBV19 to TRBJ1-1; no clear D. This CDR3 contains 15 residues. Germline assignment: CDR1 LNHDA and CDR2 SQIVND (reference sequence). The germline V and J ends were trimmed by 3 bases and 0 bases, with 11 bases remaining between them. The CDR3 DNA reads as TGTGCCAGTAGTATCGGGCGGAGGATGAACACTGAAGCTTTCTTT. Residues: CASSIGRRMNTEAFF.

This clone was counted between two and nine times. This chain's CDR3 is CASSPPRGGSTNEKLFF. The CDR3 bases are TGTGCCAGTAGTCCGCCCCGGGGGGGTTCGACTAATGAAAAACTGTTTTTT. The chain links TRBV19 to TRBJ1-4; tentative D call: TRBD1 (5 bases). This CDR3 is built from 17 residues. Germline loops: CDR1 LNHDA, CDR2 SQIVND (reference sequence). The V end was cut by 5 bases, the J end by 2 bases, with 18 bases between. Supplemented by reference TRBV19 and TRBJ1-4, the full variable domain reads DGGITQSPKYLFRKEGQNVTLSCEQNLNHDAMYWYRQDPGQGLRLIYYSQIVNDFQKGDIAEGYSVSREKKESFPLTVTSAQKNPTAFYLCASSPPRGGSTNEKLFFGSGTQLSVL.

In nucleotides, the CDR3 is TGTGCCAGCAGCAGACTAGCGCAAGGGACCGAGCAGTACTTC. Protein product: CASSRLAQGTEQYF. The chain joins TRBV7-8 to TRBJ2-7, with 8 bases lining up with TRBD2. The V segment lost 5 bases and the J segment 6 bases; nucleotides outside the gene matches: 9. This CDR3 spans 14 amino acids. Germline V gene data show CDR1 as SGHVS and CDR2 as FQNEAQ.

This clone was counted a few times. The chain recombines TRBV19 with TRBJ2-7; possibly TRBD2 for D (5 bases). Germline CDR1 LNHDA, CDR2 SQIVND (reference sequence). Between the trimmed V and J ends, which lost 3 bases and 7 bases, there was a span of 16 bases. CDR3 length: 14 amino acids. The DNA for the CDR3 is TGTGCCAGTAGTATCGGGGATGGCGGAGTGGAGCAGTACTTC. Translating gives CASSIGDGGVEQYF.

V and J are TRBV13 and TRBJ1-2; 11 bases align to TRBD1. The germline CDR1 and CDR2 sequences are PRHDT and FYEKMQ (reference sequence). Trimming removed 5 bases from V and 5 bases from J; junction bases left unmatched: 7. CDR3 length equals 15 residues. CDR3 bases: TGTGCCAGCAGCCCAGGGACAGGGGGTGGGTATGGCTACACCTTC. Residues: CASSPGTGGGYGYTF.

This clone was found a few times. The CDR3 DNA follows: TGTGCCAGCAGCTTGGACTCCTTCTCGGAGCAGTTCTTC. Protein product: CASSLDSFSEQFF. The J gene is TRBJ2-1, the V gene TRBV7-9; TRBD2 might be the D (5 bases). Trimming stripped 3 bases from V and 10 bases from J, with 13 bases between. CDR1 is SEHNR, CDR2 FQNEAQ, per germline (reference sequence). The CDR3 is made up of 13 amino acids.

This clone occurred a few times. The rearrangement uses TRBV7-2 and TRBJ2-1; the match to TRBD2 covers 11 bases. Germline loops: CDR1 SGHTA, CDR2 FQGNSA. This CDR3 is 15 amino acids long. Losses at the gene ends were 8 bases for V and 7 bases for J; bases not matched to a gene: 10. The CDR3: CASLDPGLAVNEQFF. In DNA form, the CDR3 reads TGTGCCAGCTTAGACCCGGGACTAGCGGTTAATGAGCAGTTCTTC.

The chain uses TRBV5-1 and TRBJ2-7, with a possible D match to TRBD2 (5 bases). The CDR3 consists of 14 residues. The germline V gene has CDR1 SGHRS and CDR2 YFSETQ. V lost 0 bases and J lost 6, with 13 bases in between. The CDR3 sequence: CASSLVPGMSEQYF. The CDR3 region has the DNA TGCGCCAGCAGCTTGGTACCCGGGATGAGCGAGCAGTACTTC.

The chain is built from TRBV7-9 and TRBJ1-2; no reliable D call. V dropped 0 bases and J dropped 1 base, with 9 bases sitting between them. The CDR3 runs to 15 residues. The germline CDR1 and CDR2 sequences are SEHNR and FQNEAQ (reference sequence). The CDR3 loop reads CASSLAHDFNYGYTF. DNA of the CDR3: TGTGCCAGCAGCTTAGCGCATGACTTTAACTATGGCTACACCTTC.

The genes are TRBV5-1 and TRBJ2-2, with 8 nucleotides matching TRBD1. Per the germline V gene, CDR1 is SGHRS and CDR2 is YFSETQ. Trimming removed 3 bases from V and 4 bases from J; junction bases left unmatched: 11. This CDR3 contains 17 residues. The CDR3 DNA sequence: TGCGCCAGCAGCTCGCTTCCCGGGACAGGAACCACCGGGGAGCTGTTTTTT. This codes for CASSSLPGTGTTGELFF.

This sequence joins TRBV7-9 and TRBJ1-4; D remains ambiguous. The CDR3 loop spans 11 amino acids. CDR1 and CDR2 from the germline V gene are SEHNR and FQNEAQ (reference sequence). Between the trimmed V and J ends, which lost 3 bases and 7 bases, there was a span of 3 bases. CDR3 DNA sequence: TGTGCCAGCAGCTTCTTTGAAAAACTGTTTTTT. It specifies CASSFFEKLFF. The whole variable domain, filled in from reference TRBV7-9 and TRBJ1-4, reads DTGVSQNPRHKITKRGQNVTFRCDPISEHNRLYWYRQTLGQGPEFLTYFQNEAQLEKSRLLSDRFSAERPKGSFSTLEIQRTEQGDSAMYLCASSFFEKLFFGSGTQLSVL.

The V gene is TRBV6-5, the J gene TRBJ2-2, with D possibly TRBD1 on 5 matching bases. The CDR3 contains 12 residues. Germline V gene sequence: CDR1 MNHEY, CDR2 SVGAGI. V was shortened by 8 bases and J by 2 bases, with 6 bases between the two germline ends. DNA for the CDR3: TGTGCCAGCGGACATAACACCGGGGAGCTGTTTTTT. It yields the protein CASGHNTGELFF.

This chain uses TRBV27 with TRBJ1-1; D might be TRBD1 (5 bases). CDR1 and CDR2 from the germline V gene are MNHEY and SMNVEV (reference sequence). Deletions cut 0 bases from V and 7 bases from J, with 9 bases between. There are 13 residues in the CDR3. The CDR3 sequence: CASSLSTADEAFF. In DNA form, the CDR3 reads TGTGCCAGCAGTTTATCGACAGCTGATGAAGCTTTCTTT.

In this sample, this clone turned up once. This sequence joins TRBV4-2 and TRBJ2-3; TRBD2 matches at 8 bases. V shed 1 base and J 4 bases; nucleotides not matched to a gene: 4. From germline, CDR1 is LGHNA and CDR2 YNFKEQ. The CDR3 length is 15 residues. CDR3 nucleotides: TGTGCCAGCAGCCAAGGACTAGCGAGATCAGATACGCAGTATTTT. It encodes CASSQGLARSDTQYF.

The V call is TRBV10-3, the J call TRBJ1-2; 8 bases are a match to TRBD1. The CDR3 is 12 residues long. Germline assignment: CDR1 ENHRY and CDR2 SYGVKD. J gave up 7 bases and V 7 bases, and 5 bases lay outside the gene matches. CDR3 nucleotide sequence: TGTGCCATCACCGGGACAGGTGGTGGCTACACCTTC. It is translated as CAITGTGGGYTF.

This chain joins TRBV2 and TRBJ1-6; possible D gene TRBD1, 5 bases. V gave up 4 bases and J gave up 4 bases, with 11 bases separating them. Germline V gives CDR1 SNHLY, CDR2 FYNNEI. The CDR3 runs 15 residues. DNA of the CDR3: TGTGCCAGCAGTGTCCTACAGGAGTATAATTCACCCCTCCACTTT. This encodes CASSVLQEYNSPLHF.

This sequence joins TRBV25-1 and TRBJ2-1, with 12 bases matching TRBD2. V trimming: 8 bases; J trimming: 5 bases; junction bases outside the gene matches: 10. This CDR3 has 16 amino acids. Looked up from germline, CDR1 is MGHDK and CDR2 is SYGVNS. This CDR3 reads CASRDHLAGGHNEQFF. CDR3 nucleotide sequence: TGTGCCAGCCGAGACCATCTAGCGGGGGGGCACAATGAGCAGTTCTTC.

The V call is TRBV29-1, the J call TRBJ2-3; a possible D gene is TRBD2 (6 bases). The germline V and J ends were trimmed by 4 bases and 4 bases, with 18 bases remaining between them. The CDR3 has 15 amino acids. Germline CDR1 SQVTM, CDR2 ANQGSEA. CDR3 residues: CSVGGVWGWSDTQYF. CDR3 nucleotide sequence: TGCAGCGTTGGGGGGGTCTGGGGATGGTCAGATACGCAGTATTTT.

V and J are TRBV7-6 and TRBJ2-1, with 12 bases aligning to TRBD2. Germline CDR1 reads SGHVS; CDR2 reads FNYEAQ. Losses at the gene ends were 5 bases for V and 4 bases for J; bases not matched to a gene: 3. The CDR3 has 15 amino acids. CDR3 sequence (DNA): TGTGCCAGCAGCAGACTAGCGGGAGAGTACAATGAGCAGTTCTTC. This codes for CASSRLAGEYNEQFF.

This chain uses TRBV4-1 with TRBJ2-2, with 10 bases that match TRBD1. Germline loops: CDR1 MGHRA, CDR2 YSYEKL. V trimming: 6 bases; J trimming: 4 bases; junction bases outside the gene matches: 17. The CDR3 loop spans 19 amino acids. CDR3 nucleotides: TGCGCCAGCAGATCCTCCGGGACAGGGGTCCTGGGGGGCACCGGGGAGCTGTTTTTT. Its translation is CASRSSGTGVLGGTGELFF.

This clone was found a few times. The V call is TRBV7-6, the J call TRBJ1-2; D gene uncertain. Trimming left V 1 base short and J 1 base short, with 10 bases between. Germline V gene sequence: CDR1 SGHVS, CDR2 FNYEAQ. This CDR3 region has 15 residues. CDR3 nucleotides: TGTGCCAGCAGCTTAGGCACGAACTTTAACTATGGCTACACCTTC. It is translated as CASSLGTNFNYGYTF.

This clone was counted only a few times. V and J are TRBV10-1 and TRBJ2-1, with 7 nucleotides matching TRBD1. Germline CDR1 is WNHNN and CDR2 is SYGVQD (reference sequence). CDR3 length: 15 amino acids. The V segment lost 7 bases and the J segment 5 bases; nucleotides outside the gene matches: 11. The CDR3 bases are TGCGCCAGCAAGGGGGCGGGCCCTGGGGACAATGAGCAGTTCTTC. This codes for CASKGAGPGDNEQFF.